The 10 T cell receptor beta chains below were found in one sample sequenced in a study of T cells in Graves' hyperthyroidism and ophthalmopathy. Using RNA transcripts as the source, TCR beta CDR3 regions were amplified. In the first-round RT-PCR of the TCR CDR3, the HTBI primer set was used. TCRdb reprocessed the multiplex PCR reads via MiXCR and lists one record per CDR3 protein. This table has approximately 430,000 distinct CDR3 sequences, about 15% appearing once. Input material: blood. The receptors here all came from a woman aged 18-29 years with Graves' hyperthyroidism.

This clonotype was recorded many times. The chain joins TRBV24-1 to TRBJ2-3, with 10 bases that match TRBD2. This CDR3 contains 15 residues. Germline CDR1 and CDR2: KGHDR and SFDVKD. Losses at the gene ends were 9 bases for V and 5 bases for J; bases not matched to a gene: 10. The CDR3 nucleotides are TGTGCCACCTCCCAGAGCGGGAGGGCCGGAGATACGCAGTATTTT. This gives the protein CATSQSGRAGDTQYF.

The chain is built from TRBV6-1 and TRBJ1-6; D is unresolved. Trimming pared 7 bases from V and 3 bases from J, leaving 16 bases between. Germline loops: CDR1 MNHNS, CDR2 SASEGT. CDR3 length: 16 amino acids. CDR3 loop: CASNTRADYYNSPLHF. In nucleotides, the CDR3 is TGTGCCAGCAACACCCGGGCCGATTACTATAATTCACCCCTCCACTTT.

This clonotype occurred many times. The chain has TRBV7-2 and TRBJ2-1; D gene ambiguous. CDR1 and CDR2 from the germline V gene are SGHTA and FQGNSA. The CDR3 length is 15 residues. V was clipped by 0 bases and J by 0 bases, with 6 bases between them. The CDR3 DNA is TGTGCCAGCAGCTTAGCAGTTAGCTCCTACAATGAGCAGTTCTTC. Translated: CASSLAVSSYNEQFF.

The sample holds many counts of this clonotype. The chain carries TRBV7-9 and TRBJ2-7; 11 bases are a match to TRBD1. The V gene's germline CDR1 is SEHNR and CDR2 FQNEAQ (reference sequence). The V segment lost 0 bases and the J segment 5 bases; nucleotides outside the gene matches: 6. There are 16 residues in the CDR3. CDR3 in amino acids: CASSLAVGTGGNEQYF. The CDR3 coding sequence is TGTGCCAGCAGCTTAGCTGTAGGGACAGGGGGAAACGAGCAGTACTTC. The full variable domain, rest sourced from reference TRBV7-9 and TRBJ2-7, is DTGVSQNPRHKITKRGQNVTFRCDPISEHNRLYWYRQTLGQGPEFLTYFQNEAQLEKSRLLSDRFSAERPKGSFSTLEIQRTEQGDSAMYLCASSLAVGTGGNEQYFGPGTRLTVT.

This clonotype was counted at least ten times. The chain is built from TRBV18 and TRBJ1-3; D is perhaps TRBD1 (6 bases). Germline values: CDR1 KGHSH, CDR2 LQKENI. Trimming shortened V by 6 bases and J by 0 bases, and 18 bases separated the two germline ends. The CDR3 loop spans 17 amino acids. The CDR3 coding sequence is TGTGCCAGCTCCATAACGGGACACGGATCCTCTGGAAACACCATATATTTT. Protein: CASSITGHGSSGNTIYF. Based on the CDR3 plus reference TRBV18 and TRBJ1-3, the full variable domain is NAGVMQNPRHLVRRRGQEARLRCSPMKGHSHVYWYRQLPEEGLKFMVYLQKENIIDESGMPKERFSAEFPKEGPSILRIQQVVRGDSAAYFCASSITGHGSSGNTIYFGEGSWLTVV.

This clonotype was detected many times. The V call is TRBV2, the J call TRBJ2-1; 8 bases map to TRBD2. The length of the CDR3 is 15 residues. Germline CDR1 and CDR2: SNHLY and FYNNEI. Trimming removed 5 bases from V and 1 base from J; junction bases left unmatched: 4. The CDR3 here is CASSLLAVSYNEQFF. In DNA form, the CDR3 reads TGTGCCAGCAGTTTACTAGCGGTTTCCTACAATGAGCAGTTCTTC.

In this sample, this clonotype turned up many times. The rearrangement links TRBV7-2 to TRBJ2-5; D uncertain. Trimming cost V 2 bases and J 3 bases, with 7 bases left between them. This CDR3 region has 13 residues. Germline assignment: CDR1 SGHTA and CDR2 FQGNSA. CDR3 DNA: TGTGCCAGCAGCTTATCCACTAAAGAGACCCAGTACTTC. This gives the protein CASSLSTKETQYF.

There are many counts of this clonotype. J is TRBJ2-7 and V is TRBV11-2, with D possibly matching TRBD2 (5 bases). CDR3 size: 13 residues. V shed 6 bases and J shed 6 bases, with 15 bases lying between them. Germline V gene sequence: CDR1 SGHAT, CDR2 FQNNGV. CDR3 sequence: CASRDAGESEQYF. The CDR3 bases are TGTGCCAGCAGAGACGCCGGGGAAAGCGAGCAGTACTTC.

V and J are TRBV5-1 and TRBJ2-5; 10 bases are shared with TRBD2. Losses at the gene ends were 0 bases for V and 4 bases for J; bases not matched to a gene: 9. CDR1 and CDR2 from the germline V gene are SGHRS and YFSETQ. The CDR3 is 17 residues long. The CDR3, as DNA: TGCGCCAGCAGCTTGGGAGCGGGAGGGCCAACCGGAGAGACCCAGTACTTC. Translated, it gives CASSLGAGGPTGETQYF.

DNA for the CDR3: TGTGCCAGTAGTATAACCCGACTACAGGATACGCAGTATTTT. Its protein is CASSITRLQDTQYF. The V gene is TRBV19, the J gene TRBJ2-3; tentatively, D is TRBD2 (5 bases). V dropped 2 bases and J dropped 6 bases, with 12 bases sitting between them. The CDR3 length is 14 residues. CDR1 and CDR2 (germline): LNHDA, SQIVND (reference sequence).